A single sample gave rise to the 6 T cell receptor beta chains below, sequenced in a study of T cell changes during pregnancy in multiple sclerosis. Measured with immunoSEQ multiplex PCR; TCRdb has only the in-frame clones, and not every one. Here the sample spans approximately 50,000 clones, approximately 92% being singletons. Here the sequenced sample was CD4+ T cells from peripheral blood mononuclear cells, taken after pregnancy. The receptors come from a female donor with multiple sclerosis, enrolled in a pregnancy study.

This clone has just a few counts. This CDR3 is CASSSWPPGGTEAFF. The CDR3 bases are TGTGCCAGTAGTTCTTGGCCCCCGGGGGGCACTGAAGCTTTCTTT. The chain joins TRBV19 to TRBJ1-1; the D gene is possibly TRBD1 (5 bases). The CDR3 consists of 15 residues. Trimming pared 5 bases from V and 4 bases from J, leaving 17 bases between. Per the germline V gene, CDR1 is LNHDA and CDR2 is SQIVND (reference sequence). The complete variable domain, with remaining parts taken from reference TRBV19 and TRBJ1-1, reads DGGITQSPKYLFRKEGQNVTLSCEQNLNHDAMYWYRQDPGQGLRLIYYSQIVNDFQKGDIAEGYSVSREKKESFPLTVTSAQKNPTAFYLCASSSWPPGGTEAFFGQGTRLTVV.

The chain links TRBV15 to TRBJ2-3, with D maybe TRBD2 (6 bases). Trimming cost V 5 bases and J 0 bases, with 12 bases left between them. Germline CDR1 and CDR2: LNHNV and YYDKDF (reference sequence). The length of the CDR3 is 15 residues. Here the CDR3 DNA reads TGTGCCACCAGCGGGGGGATTTCTAGCACAGATACGCAGTATTTT. This sequence encodes CATSGGISSTDTQYF.

The chain uses TRBV6-5 and TRBJ1-1; D is unclear. Trimming shortened V by 7 bases and J by 5 bases, and 14 bases separated the two germline ends. CDR3 size: 13 residues. CDR1 is MNHEY, CDR2 SVGAGI, per germline. The CDR3, as DNA: TGTGCCAGCACCTCGACGGGAGGGACTGAAGCTTTCTTT. It specifies CASTSTGGTEAFF.

This chain connects TRBV6-1 to TRBJ1-4; perhaps TRBD1 as D (6 bases). This CDR3 is built from 15 residues. V gave up 6 bases and J gave up 0 bases, with 11 bases separating them. Germline CDR1 reads MNHNS; CDR2 reads SASEGT. The CDR3 reads CASSPPGATNEKLFF. CDR3 nucleotide sequence: TGTGCCAGCAGCCCGCCAGGGGCAACTAATGAAAAACTGTTTTTT.

This chain joins TRBV9 and TRBJ2-1; 11 positions match TRBD2. Losses at the gene ends were 3 bases for V and 5 bases for J; bases not matched to a gene: 4. Germline values: CDR1 SGDLS, CDR2 YYNGEE. The CDR3 covers 15 residues. CDR3 DNA sequence: TGTGCCAGCAGCGCACTAGCGGGAGCGAACAATGAGCAGTTCTTC. As protein: CASSALAGANNEQFF.

The chain employs TRBV11-3 and TRBJ1-1; a weak D match, TRBD1 (5 bases). Between the trimmed V and J ends, which lost 1 base and 2 bases, there was a span of 11 bases. This CDR3 region has 15 residues. The germline CDR1 and CDR2 sequences are SGHNT and YENEEA. The CDR3 DNA reads TGTGCCAGCAGCTTAGTCCGGACATTCAACACTGAAGCTTTCTTT. Translating it yields CASSLVRTFNTEAFF.